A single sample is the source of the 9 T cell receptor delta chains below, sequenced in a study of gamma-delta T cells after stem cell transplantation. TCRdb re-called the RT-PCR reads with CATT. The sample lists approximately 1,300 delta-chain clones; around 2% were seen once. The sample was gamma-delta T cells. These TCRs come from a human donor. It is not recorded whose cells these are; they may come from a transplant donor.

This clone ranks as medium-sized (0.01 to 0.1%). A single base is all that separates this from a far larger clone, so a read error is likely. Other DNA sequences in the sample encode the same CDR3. This CDR3 reads CACDTVSLGDREDTDKLIF. In DNA, the CDR3 is TGTGCCTGTGACACTGTTAGCCTGGGGGATCGGGAGGACACCGATAAACTCATCTTT. The chain has TRDV2 and TRDJ1, with 9 nucleotides matching TRDD3. Trimming removed 1 base from V and 0 bases from J; junction bases left unmatched: 14. The CDR3 sequence is 19 residues long. Germline loops: CDR1 GEAIGNYY, CDR2 EKD.

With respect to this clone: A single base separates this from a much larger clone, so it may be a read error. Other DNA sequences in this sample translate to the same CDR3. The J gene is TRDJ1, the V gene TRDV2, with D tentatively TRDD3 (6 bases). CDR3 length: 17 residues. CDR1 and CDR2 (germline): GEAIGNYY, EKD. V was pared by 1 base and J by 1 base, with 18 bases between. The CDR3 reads CACDTLGPRAATDKLIF. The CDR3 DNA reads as TGTGCCTGTGACACTCTGGGGCCGCGGGCGGCCACCGATAAACTCATCTTT.

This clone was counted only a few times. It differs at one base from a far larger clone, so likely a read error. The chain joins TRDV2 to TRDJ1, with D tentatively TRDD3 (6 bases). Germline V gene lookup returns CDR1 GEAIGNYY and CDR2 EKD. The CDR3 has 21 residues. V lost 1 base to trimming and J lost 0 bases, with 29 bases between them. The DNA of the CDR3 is TGTGCCTGTGACACAGTAAAGTTCGATGGGGGCCCCATGAGGTACACCGATAAACTCATCTTT. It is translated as CACDTVKFDGGPMRYTDKLIF.

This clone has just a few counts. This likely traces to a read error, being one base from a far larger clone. The CDR3 region has the DNA TGTGCCTGTGACACGATGGGGGATACAGGTTTCGATAAACCCATCTTT. It encodes CACDTMGDTGFDKPIF. This chain joins TRDV2 and TRDJ1; 10 nucleotides line up with TRDD3. Germline loops: CDR1 GEAIGNYY, CDR2 EKD. This CDR3 has 16 amino acids.

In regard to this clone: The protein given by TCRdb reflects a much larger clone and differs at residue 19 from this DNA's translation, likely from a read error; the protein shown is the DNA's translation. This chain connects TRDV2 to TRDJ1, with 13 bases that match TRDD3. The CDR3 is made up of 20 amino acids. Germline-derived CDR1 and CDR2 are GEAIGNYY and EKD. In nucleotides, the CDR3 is TGTGCCTGTGACGCCGTACTGGGGGATACGCAAAATCACCACACCGATAAACTCACCTTT. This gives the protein CACDAVLGDTQNHHTDKLTF.

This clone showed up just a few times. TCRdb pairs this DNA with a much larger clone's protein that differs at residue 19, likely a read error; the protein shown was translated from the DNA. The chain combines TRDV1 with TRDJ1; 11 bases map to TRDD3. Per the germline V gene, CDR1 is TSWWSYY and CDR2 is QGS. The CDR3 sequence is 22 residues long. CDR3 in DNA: TGTGCTCTTGGGGACCCGAACTTCCTACCTGGGGGATACTCCGCCGACACCGATAGACTCATCTTT. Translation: CALGDPNFLPGGYSADTDRLIF.

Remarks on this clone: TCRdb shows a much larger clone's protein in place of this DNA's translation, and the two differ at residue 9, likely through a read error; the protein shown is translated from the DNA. Here the CDR3 DNA reads TGTGCTCTTGGGGAACTAAAGCCCCATACGAACGAACCCTCCACCGATAAACTCATCTTT. Translating gives CALGELKPHTNEPSTDKLIF. The chain links TRDV1 to TRDJ1; maybe TRDD3 (5 bases). The CDR3 runs 20 residues. Germline V gene lookup returns CDR1 TSWWSYY and CDR2 QGS. V lost 0 bases, J lost 1 base, and 24 bases lay in between.

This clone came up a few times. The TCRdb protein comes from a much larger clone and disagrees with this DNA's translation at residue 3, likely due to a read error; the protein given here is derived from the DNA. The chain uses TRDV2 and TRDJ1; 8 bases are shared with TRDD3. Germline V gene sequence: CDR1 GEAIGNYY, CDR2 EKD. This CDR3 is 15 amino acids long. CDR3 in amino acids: CARDPLLGDTDKLIF. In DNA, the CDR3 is TGTGCCCGTGACCCGCTACTGGGGGACACCGATAAACTCATCTTT.

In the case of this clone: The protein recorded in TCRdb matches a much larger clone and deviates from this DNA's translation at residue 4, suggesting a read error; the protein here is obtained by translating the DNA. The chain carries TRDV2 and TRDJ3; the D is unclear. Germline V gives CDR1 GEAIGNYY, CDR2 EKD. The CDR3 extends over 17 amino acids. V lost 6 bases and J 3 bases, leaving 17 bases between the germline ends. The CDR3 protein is CACNGIFSGWDTRQMFF. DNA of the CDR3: TGTGCCTGTAACGGTATTTTTTCTGGCTGGGACACCCGACAGATGTTTTTC.